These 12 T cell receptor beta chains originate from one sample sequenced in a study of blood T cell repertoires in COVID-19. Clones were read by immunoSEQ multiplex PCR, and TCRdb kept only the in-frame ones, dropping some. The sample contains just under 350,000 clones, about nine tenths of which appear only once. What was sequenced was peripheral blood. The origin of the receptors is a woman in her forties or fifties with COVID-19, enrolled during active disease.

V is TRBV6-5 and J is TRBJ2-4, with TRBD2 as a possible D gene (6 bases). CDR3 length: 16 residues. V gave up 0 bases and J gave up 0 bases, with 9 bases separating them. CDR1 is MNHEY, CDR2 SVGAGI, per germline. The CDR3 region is CASSYSGGVAKNIQYF. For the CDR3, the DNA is TGTGCCAGCAGTTACTCTGGCGGGGTAGCCAAAAACATTCAGTACTTC.

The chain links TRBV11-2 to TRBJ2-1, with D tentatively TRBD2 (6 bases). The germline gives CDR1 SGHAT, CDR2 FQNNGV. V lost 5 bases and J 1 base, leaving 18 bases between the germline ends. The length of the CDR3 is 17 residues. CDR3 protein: CASSPLRGSRSYNEQFF. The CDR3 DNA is TGTGCCAGCAGCCCCCTCCGGGGGAGTAGGTCCTACAATGAGCAGTTCTTC.

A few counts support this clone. The CDR3 spells CASSTIGRSQGTSGRDITGELFF. For the CDR3, the DNA is TGTGCCAGCAGTACTATCGGCCGGTCACAGGGGACTAGCGGGAGGGATATCACCGGGGAGCTGTTTTTT. V is TRBV2 and J is TRBJ2-2; 16 positions match TRBD2. Unmatched junction bases numbered 22, after V lost 5 bases and J lost 4 bases. The length of the CDR3 is 23 residues. Germline V gives CDR1 SNHLY, CDR2 FYNNEI.

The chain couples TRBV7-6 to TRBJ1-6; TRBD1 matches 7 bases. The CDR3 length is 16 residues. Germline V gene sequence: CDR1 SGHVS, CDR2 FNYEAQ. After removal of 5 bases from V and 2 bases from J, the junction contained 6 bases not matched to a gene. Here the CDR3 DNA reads TGTGCCAGCAGCCCCGGACAGGCACCCTATAATTCACCCCTCCACTTT. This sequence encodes CASSPGQAPYNSPLHF.

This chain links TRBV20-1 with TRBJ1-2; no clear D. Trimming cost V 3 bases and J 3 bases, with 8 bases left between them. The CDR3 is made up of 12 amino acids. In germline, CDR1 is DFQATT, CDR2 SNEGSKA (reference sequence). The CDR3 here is CSASMDYYGYTF. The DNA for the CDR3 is TGCAGTGCTAGTATGGACTACTATGGCTACACCTTC.

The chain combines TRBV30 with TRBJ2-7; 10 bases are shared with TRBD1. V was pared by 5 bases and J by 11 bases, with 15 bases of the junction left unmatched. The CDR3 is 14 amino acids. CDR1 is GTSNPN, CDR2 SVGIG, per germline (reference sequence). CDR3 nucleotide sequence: TGTGCCTGGGCCCGGGGACAGGGGAGTACGTTGGAGTACTTC. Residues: CAWARGQGSTLEYF.

CDR3 region: CASGPQGAYEQYF. CDR3 DNA: TGTGCTAGTGGTCCACAGGGTGCCTACGAGCAGTACTTC. The chain joins TRBV12-5 to TRBJ2-7, with D tentatively TRBD1 (6 bases). CDR3 length: 13 residues. CDR1 LGHNT and CDR2 FRNRAP come from the germline V gene. Trimming pared 5 bases from V and 2 bases from J, leaving 10 bases between.

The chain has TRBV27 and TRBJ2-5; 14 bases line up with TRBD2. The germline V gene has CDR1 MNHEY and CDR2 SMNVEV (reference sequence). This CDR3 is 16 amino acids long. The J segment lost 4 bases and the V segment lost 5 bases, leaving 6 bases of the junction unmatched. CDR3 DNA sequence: TGTGCCAGCAGTCCCCTGGGACTAGCGGGAGTAGAGACCCAGTACTTC. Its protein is CASSPLGLAGVETQYF.

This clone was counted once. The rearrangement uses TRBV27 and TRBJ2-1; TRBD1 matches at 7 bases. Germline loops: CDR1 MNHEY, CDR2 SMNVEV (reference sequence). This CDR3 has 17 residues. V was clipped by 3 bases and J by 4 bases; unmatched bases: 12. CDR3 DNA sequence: TGTGCCAGCAGTTTCTCGGGTCTGACAGGGCAATACAATGAGCAGTTCTTC. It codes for CASSFSGLTGQYNEQFF.

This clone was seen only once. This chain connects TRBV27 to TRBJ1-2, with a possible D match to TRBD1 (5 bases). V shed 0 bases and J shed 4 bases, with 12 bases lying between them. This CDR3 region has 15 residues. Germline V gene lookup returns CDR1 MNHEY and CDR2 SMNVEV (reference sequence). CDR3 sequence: CASSLSVKGIYGYTF. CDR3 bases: TGTGCCAGCAGTTTATCGGTAAAGGGGATCTATGGCTACACCTTC.

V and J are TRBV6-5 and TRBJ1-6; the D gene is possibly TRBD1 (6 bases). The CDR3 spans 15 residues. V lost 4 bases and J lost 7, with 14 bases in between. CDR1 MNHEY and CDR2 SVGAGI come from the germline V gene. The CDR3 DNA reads TGTGCCAGCAGTTTAGCGGGCCAGGGGAATTCACCCCTCCACTTT. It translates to CASSLAGQGNSPLHF.

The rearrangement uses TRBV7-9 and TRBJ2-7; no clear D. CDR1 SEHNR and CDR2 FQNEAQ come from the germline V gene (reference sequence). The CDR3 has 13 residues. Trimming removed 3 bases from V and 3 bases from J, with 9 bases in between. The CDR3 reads CASSFSTVYEQYF. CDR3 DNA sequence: TGTGCCAGCAGCTTTAGTACTGTCTACGAGCAGTACTTC.